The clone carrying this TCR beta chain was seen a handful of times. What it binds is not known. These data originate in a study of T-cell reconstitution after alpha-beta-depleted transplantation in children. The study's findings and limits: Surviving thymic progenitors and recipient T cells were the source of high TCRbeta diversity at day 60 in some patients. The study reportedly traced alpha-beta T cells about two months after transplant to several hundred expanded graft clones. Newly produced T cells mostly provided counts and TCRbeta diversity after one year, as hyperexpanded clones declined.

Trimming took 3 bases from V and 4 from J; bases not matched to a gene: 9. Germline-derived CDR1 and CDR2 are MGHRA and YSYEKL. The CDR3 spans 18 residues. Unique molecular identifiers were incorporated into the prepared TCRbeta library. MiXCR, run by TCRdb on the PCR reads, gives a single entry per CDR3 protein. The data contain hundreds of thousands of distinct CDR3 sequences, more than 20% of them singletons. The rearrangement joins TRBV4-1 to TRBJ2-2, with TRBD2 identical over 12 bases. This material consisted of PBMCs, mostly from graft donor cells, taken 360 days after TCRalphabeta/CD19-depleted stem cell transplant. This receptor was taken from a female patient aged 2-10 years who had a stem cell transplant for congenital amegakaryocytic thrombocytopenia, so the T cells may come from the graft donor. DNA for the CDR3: TGCGCCAGCAGCCACCATTCCGGACTAGCGGGGAGCACCGGGGAGCTGTTTTTT. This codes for CASSHHSGLAGSTGELFF.